The present TCR beta chain was sequenced within a study of T cell responses to AZD1222 COVID-19 vaccine. Germline CDR1 and CDR2: SEHNR and FQNEAQ (reference sequence). V lost 4 bases, J lost 2 bases, and 9 bases lay in between. The CDR3 loop spans 14 amino acids. Here immunoSEQ multiplex PCR was the method, and the copy in TCRdb shows in-frame clones only, minus some. The sample comprises over 85,000 clones, 88% of which are singletons, and around 1.6% rests with the top ten. The starting material was peripheral blood, obtained on day 0 of AZD1222 vaccination. The TCR originated in an adult in good health. The chain combines TRBV7-9 with TRBJ1-3; D not certain. In DNA, the CDR3 is TGTGCCAGCAGCTCGGACCCTCCTGGAAACACCATATATTTT. Its protein is CASSSDPPGNTIYF.